Following are 25 T cell receptor beta chains from one sample sequenced in a study of T cell repertoires in cytomegalovirus infection. These TCRs are of unknown antigen specificity. TCRdb reprocessed the reads via MiXCR and lists one record per CDR3 protein. The repertoire has around 900,000 distinct CDR3 sequences, less than 40% of them found once; the top ten carry about an eighth. This material consisted of cultured CD8+ T cells from PBMCs, taken from culture after CMV antigen stimulation. All receptors come from a human donor in good health (CMV status not recorded). Some clones in this sample may be carry-over from other donors' samples.

This clonotype was counted at least ten times. The rearrangement uses TRBV7-3 and TRBJ2-5; D unresolved. The CDR3 contains 13 residues. CDR1 is SGHTA and CDR2 is FQGTGA in the germline V gene. V gave up 1 base and J gave up 2 bases, with 5 bases separating them. The CDR3 DNA reads TGTGCCAGCAGCTTAAACGCTCAAGAGACCCAGTACTTC. Its translation is CASSLNAQETQYF.

Note on this clonotype: One base away lies a much larger clone, so this may be a sequencing read error. The rearrangement uses TRBV7-6 and TRBJ1-1; TRBD1 might be the D (6 bases). This CDR3 region has 13 residues. The germline V and J ends were trimmed by 4 bases and 9 bases, with 15 bases remaining between them. Germline loops: CDR1 SGHVS, CDR2 FNYEAQ. The CDR3 bases are TGTGCCAGCAGCTCCCGGGACACAGCGAAAGCTTTCTTT. Translated: CASSSRDTAKAFF.

The chain recombines TRBV20-1 with TRBJ2-3; no firm D call. Germline assignment: CDR1 DFQATT and CDR2 SNEGSKA (reference sequence). The length of the CDR3 is 15 residues. The V end was cut by 1 base, the J end by 6 bases, with 17 bases between. The CDR3: CSARGSLRFMDTQYF. The CDR3 coding sequence is TGCAGTGCTAGAGGGTCTTTACGGTTCATGGATACGCAGTATTTT.

The chain links TRBV7-2 to TRBJ2-1, with 10 bases that match TRBD2. The CDR3 has 17 residues. V was pared by 3 bases and J by 0 bases, with 5 bases of the junction left unmatched. The germline V gene encodes CDR1 SGHTA and CDR2 FQGNSA. CDR3 loop: CASSFPSGGHSYNEQFF. CDR3 nucleotide sequence: TGTGCCAGCAGCTTCCCTAGCGGGGGCCACTCCTACAATGAGCAGTTCTTC.

This sequence joins TRBV27 and TRBJ2-5; tentatively, D is TRBD2 (5 bases). Germline V gene lookup returns CDR1 MNHEY and CDR2 SMNVEV (reference sequence). V lost 3 bases to trimming and J lost 6 bases, with 11 bases between them. The CDR3 runs 13 residues. CDR3 protein: CASSFRGIKTQYF. CDR3 in DNA: TGTGCCAGCAGTTTTCGAGGGATAAAGACCCAGTACTTC.

This clonotype was seen more than once but under ten times. V and J are TRBV4-1 and TRBJ1-1, with D possibly TRBD1 on 5 matching bases. The CDR3 is made up of 16 amino acids. V was pared by 4 bases and J by 3 bases, with 18 bases between. Germline CDR1 and CDR2: MGHRA and YSYEKL. In DNA form, the CDR3 reads TGCGCCAGCAGCCGGAGAACCGGGGCCAGGGACACTGAAGCTTTCTTT. Amino acids: CASSRRTGARDTEAFF.

There are a few counts of this clonotype. The genes are TRBV6-2 or TRBV6-3 and TRBJ2-2; tentatively, D is TRBD1 (6 bases). CDR1 is MNHEY, CDR2 SVGEGT, per germline. The CDR3 extends over 15 amino acids. The V gene lost 2 bases and the J gene lost 6 bases, with 13 bases spanning the gap. CDR3 amino acids: CASSYGGQPPGELFF. As DNA, the CDR3 is TGTGCCAGCAGTTACGGCGGACAGCCTCCCGGGGAGCTGTTTTTT.

This chain joins TRBV28 and TRBJ1-5; no definite D call. The CDR3 totals 14 residues. V lost 1 base and J 5 bases, leaving 9 bases between the germline ends. Looked up from germline, CDR1 is MDHEN and CDR2 is SYDVKM. CDR3 residues: CASSLLPADQPQHF. CDR3 nucleotides: TGTGCCAGCAGTTTATTACCAGCGGATCAGCCCCAGCATTTT.

The chain links TRBV25-1 to TRBJ1-3; tentatively, D is TRBD1 (5 bases). Trimming removed 1 base from V and 0 bases from J, with 10 bases in between. CDR3 length: 16 amino acids. Germline CDR1 and CDR2: MGHDK and SYGVNS. CDR3 residues: CASSEFGGRSGNTIYF. Written as DNA, the CDR3 is TGTGCCAGCAGTGAATTTGGGGGACGCTCTGGAAACACCATATATTTT. Together with reference TRBV25-1 and TRBJ1-3, the CDR3 gives the full variable domain: EADIYQTPRYLVIGTGKKITLECSQTMGHDKMYWYQQDPGMELHLIHYSYGVNSTEKGDLSSESTVSRIRTEHFPLTLESARPSHTSQYLCASSEFGGRSGNTIYFGEGSWLTVV.

As regards this clonotype: One end of the junction is discordant with germline, which a read error may explain. J is TRBJ2-1 and V is TRBV5-4; D possibly corresponds to TRBD2 (5 bases). The CDR3 is 13 residues long. The germline gives CDR1 SGHNT, CDR2 YYREEE (reference sequence). The CDR3 reads CTSSLEAWDEQFF. In nucleotides, the CDR3 is TGTACCAGCAGCTTGGAGGCCTGGGATGAGCAGTTCTTC. Supplemented by reference TRBV5-4 and TRBJ2-1, the full variable domain reads ETGVTQSPTHLIKTRGQQVTLRCSSQSGHNTVSWYQQALGQGPQFIFQYYREEENGRGNFPPRFSGLQFPNYSSELNVNALELDDSALYLCTSSLEAWDEQFFGPGTRLTVL.

The chain is built from TRBV5-1 and TRBJ2-1; possibly TRBD1 or TRBD2 for D (6 bases each). The CDR3 length is 14 residues. In germline, CDR1 is SGHRS, CDR2 YFSETQ. Trimming stripped 6 bases from V and 6 bases from J, with 16 bases between. The CDR3 nucleotides read TGCGCCAGCACTGTTCGGGGGCCGAGCAATGAGCAGTTCTTC. Its translation: CASTVRGPSNEQFF.

This clonotype was counted ten times or more. V gene TRBV6-5 combines with J gene TRBJ1-2; D call uncertain. The CDR3 runs 13 residues. Trimming left V 0 bases short and J 4 bases short, with 6 bases between. From germline, CDR1 is MNHEY and CDR2 SVGAGI. Here the CDR3 DNA reads TGTGCCAGCAGTTACTCACGAAGCTATGGCTACACCTTC. Its translation: CASSYSRSYGYTF.

This clonotype was seen many times. The chain's CDR3 is CASSLFGAEAFF. In nucleotides, the CDR3 is TGTGCCAGCAGTCTTTTCGGGGCTGAAGCTTTCTTT. The chain couples TRBV12-3 or TRBV12-4 to TRBJ1-1; D unclear. The CDR3 covers 12 residues. Trimming left V 5 bases short and J 6 bases short, with 10 bases between.

Comment on this clonotype: Germline and junction disagree at one end, which may indicate a read error. This rearrangement joins TRBV11-2 to TRBJ1-2; D unresolved. The CDR3 is 16 residues long. CDR1 and CDR2 from the germline V gene are SGHAT and FQNNGV. The CDR3 spells CASSEMPPSSNCGYTF. CDR3 coding DNA: TGTGCCAGCAGCGAGATGCCCCCCAGTTCTAACTGTGGCTACACCTTC.

This clonotype has ten or more counts. The V and J genes are TRBV12-3 or TRBV12-4 and TRBJ2-1; TRBD2 agrees at 10 bases. The CDR3 sequence is 15 residues long. V was pared by 5 bases and J by 8 bases, with 9 bases of the junction left unmatched. This CDR3 reads CASSPLAGGLDEQFF. The CDR3 DNA follows: TGTGCCAGCAGTCCCTTAGCGGGGGGTTTGGATGAGCAGTTCTTC.

This clonotype was found a few times. The chain is built from TRBV5-4 and TRBJ1-1; D is undetermined. Trimming cost V 4 bases and J 3 bases, with 19 bases left between them. The germline CDR1 and CDR2 sequences are SGHNT and YYREEE (reference sequence). CDR3 length: 16 residues. CDR3 nucleotide sequence: TGTGCCAGCAGCAGCGGACGGAGCACAAGTGACACTGAAGCTTTCTTT. This encodes CASSSGRSTSDTEAFF.

A few counts support this clonotype. The chain combines TRBV24-1 with TRBJ2-1; 9 bases are shared with TRBD2. Germline trimming cut 4 bases from V and 4 bases from J; bases unmatched to any gene: 4. Germline CDR1 is KGHDR and CDR2 is SFDVKD. CDR3 length: 15 amino acids. In DNA form, the CDR3 reads TGTGCCACCAGTGAAACTAGCGGGCCGTACAATGAGCAGTTCTTC. Protein: CATSETSGPYNEQFF.

The chain couples TRBV7-2 to TRBJ2-5; perhaps TRBD1 as D (5 bases). Germline CDR1 SGHTA, CDR2 FQGNSA. V shed 5 bases and J shed 2 bases, with 15 bases lying between them. The CDR3 is 15 amino acids. Here the CDR3 reads CASSLRSGIQETQYF. The CDR3 region has the DNA TGTGCCAGCAGCCTAAGGTCAGGGATTCAAGAGACCCAGTACTTC.

V usage is TRBV6-8 and J usage is TRBJ1-1, with unresolved D. V was pared by 11 bases and J by 8 bases, with 9 bases between. The CDR3 has 9 amino acids. CDR1 MNHGY and CDR2 SAAAGT come from the germline V gene. Here the CDR3 DNA reads TGTGCCGGGAACGAGGAAGCTTTCTTT. Its translation: CAGNEEAFF.

This clonotype was picked up many times. The rearrangement uses TRBV28 and TRBJ2-1, with 11 nucleotides matching TRBD2. With 5 bases clipped from V and 4 bases from J, the junction kept 16 bases outside the gene matches. The CDR3 length is 19 residues. CDR1 is MDHEN and CDR2 is SYDVKM in the germline V gene. Here the CDR3 DNA reads TGTGCCAGCAGTGCTCGACCCACATCTAGCGGGGGGATATACAATGAGCAGTTCTTC. Translating it yields CASSARPTSSGGIYNEQFF.

This clonotype has a single count. The chain employs TRBV27 and TRBJ1-2; 7 bases fit TRBD1. CDR1 and CDR2 (germline): MNHEY, SMNVEV (reference sequence). V lost 4 bases, J lost 4 bases, and 18 bases stayed unmatched. The CDR3 runs to 18 residues. This chain's CDR3 is CASSSSGTGAPFRYGYTF. CDR3 DNA: TGTGCCAGCAGTTCATCCGGTACAGGGGCTCCCTTCCGCTATGGCTACACCTTC.

This clonotype was observed a handful of times. The chain couples TRBV5-5 to TRBJ1-6; possibly TRBD1 for D (5 bases). The CDR3 covers 14 residues. V dropped 7 bases and J dropped 8 bases, with 16 bases sitting between them. From germline, CDR1 is SGHKS and CDR2 YYEKEE (reference sequence). The CDR3 spells CASSRGGEYSPLHF. CDR3 DNA sequence: TGTGCCAGCTCGCGGGGAGGGGAATATTCACCCCTCCACTTT.

This clonotype was seen once. This chain uses TRBV14 with TRBJ2-7; D is unresolved. Germline CDR1 and CDR2: SGHDN and FVKESK. The CDR3 sequence is 14 residues long. Trimming removed 0 bases from V and 2 bases from J, with 8 bases in between. The chain's CDR3 is CASSQDPAAYEQYF. CDR3 coding DNA: TGTGCCAGCAGCCAAGATCCGGCAGCCTACGAGCAGTACTTC. Complete variable domain (other parts from reference TRBV14 and TRBJ2-7): EAGVTQFPSHSVIEKGQTVTLRCDPISGHDNLYWYRRVMGKEIKFLLHFVKESKQDESGMPNNRFLAERTGGTYSTLKVQPAELEDSGVYFCASSQDPAAYEQYFGPGTRLTVT.

This clonotype was seen only a few times. CDR3 nucleotide sequence: TGTGCCAGCAGTCCCCAGGTCGGGCGACCCACCGGCTACGAGCAGTACGTC. It yields the protein CASSPQVGRPTGYEQYV. The chain recombines TRBV2 with TRBJ2-7; D unresolved. This CDR3 has 17 amino acids. Looked up from germline, CDR1 is SNHLY and CDR2 is FYNNEI. The V end was cut by 5 bases, the J end by 3 bases, with 23 bases between.

This clonotype was seen a few times. At one end, the junction sequence differs from germline, possibly due to a read error. The chain combines TRBV4-1 with TRBJ2-1; D may be TRBD1 or TRBD2 (6 bases each). The CDR3 runs 15 residues. Germline CDR1 MGHRA, CDR2 YSYEKL. The CDR3 DNA follows: TGTGCCAGCAGTCAAGGAGGGGGACCCTACAATGAGCAGTTCTTC. Residues: CASSQGGGPYNEQFF.